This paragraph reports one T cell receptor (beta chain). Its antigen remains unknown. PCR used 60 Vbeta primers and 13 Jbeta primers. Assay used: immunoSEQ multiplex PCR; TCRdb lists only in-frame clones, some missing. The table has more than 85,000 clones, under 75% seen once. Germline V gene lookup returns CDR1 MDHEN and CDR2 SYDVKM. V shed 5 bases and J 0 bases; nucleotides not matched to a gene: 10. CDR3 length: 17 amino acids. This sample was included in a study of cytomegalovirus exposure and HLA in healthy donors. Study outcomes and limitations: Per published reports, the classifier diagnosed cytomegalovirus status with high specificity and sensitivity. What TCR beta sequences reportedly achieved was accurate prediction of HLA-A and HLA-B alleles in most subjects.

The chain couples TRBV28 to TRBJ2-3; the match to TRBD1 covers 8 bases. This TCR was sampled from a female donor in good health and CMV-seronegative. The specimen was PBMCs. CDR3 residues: CASSGQGSWGSTDTQYF. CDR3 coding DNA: TGTGCCAGCAGTGGACAGGGTAGTTGGGGTAGCACAGATACGCAGTATTTT.